This T cell receptor beta chain originates from a study of post-analysis software for immune sequencing data. Study-level results: TRBV segments more frequent in patients than in controls numbered a few and included TRBV5-6, TRBV5-1 and TRBV20-1.

Libraries were made from TCR beta cDNA, and they carried unique molecular identifiers. TCRdb recomputed calls from the PCR reads with MiXCR, one row per CDR3 protein. The table records hundreds of thousands of distinct CDR3 sequences, 25% to 30% of them present only once. The CDR3 covers 18 residues. V was trimmed by 5 bases and J by 1 base, leaving 18 bases between them. The V gene's germline CDR1 is SGHVS and CDR2 FQNEAQ. This clonotype was observed a few times. Antigen specificity is unknown. The source material was blood. This sequence originates from a girl aged 5-17 years with multiple sclerosis. The genes are TRBV7-8 and TRBJ2-6; D is possibly TRBD2 (5 bases). CDR3 coding DNA: TGTGCCAGCAGCCCCCGGCGGCGGGTGATTTCTGGGGCCAACGTCCTGACTTTC. Protein: CASSPRRRVISGANVLTF.